This entry lists 23 T cell receptor beta chains sequenced from one sample in a study of T cell responses to AZD1222 COVID-19 vaccine. The table came from immunoSEQ multiplex PCR; TCRdb's copy has only in-frame clones and leaves some out. Of 150,000 to 200,000 clones listed, over 80% are singletons. The sample was peripheral blood, taken on day 0 of AZD1222 vaccination. All receptors come from an adult in good health.

This chain uses TRBV11-2 with TRBJ1-2, with D tentatively TRBD1 (5 bases). The germline V and J ends were trimmed by 1 base and 3 bases, with 9 bases remaining between them. CDR1 and CDR2 (germline): SGHAT, FQNNGV. The CDR3 has 14 amino acids. The CDR3 spells CASSLVRADYGYTF. In nucleotides, the CDR3 is TGTGCCAGCAGCTTAGTCAGGGCTGACTATGGCTACACCTTC.

This clone has a handful of counts. CDR3 sequence reads: CASEGGYNSPLHF. For the CDR3, the DNA is TGTGCCAGCGAAGGGGGCTATAATTCACCCCTCCACTTT. The chain employs TRBV28 and TRBJ1-6, with D possibly TRBD1 on 6 matching bases. CDR1 is MDHEN and CDR2 is SYDVKM in the germline V gene. The CDR3 is 13 amino acids. The V gene lost 8 bases and the J gene lost 3 bases, with 8 bases spanning the gap.

V and J are TRBV6-5 and TRBJ2-2; D gene ambiguous. This CDR3 has 14 residues. Germline lookup yields CDR1 MNHEY and CDR2 SVGAGI. Trimming pared 8 bases from V and 2 bases from J, leaving 12 bases between. The CDR3: CASQPGSNTGELFF. The CDR3 coding sequence is TGTGCCAGCCAACCCGGCAGCAACACCGGGGAGCTGTTTTTT.

This clone was seen only once. This chain connects TRBV4-1 to TRBJ2-3; 8 nucleotides agree with TRBD2. The trim removed 5 bases at V and 2 bases at J, leaving 9 bases unmatched. CDR1 is MGHRA, CDR2 YSYEKL, per germline. The CDR3 contains 16 residues. CDR3 sequence (DNA): TGCGCCAGCAGCGAGAGCGGGGGAAGGTTCACAGATACGCAGTATTTT. Translation gives CASSESGGRFTDTQYF.

V usage is TRBV18 and J usage is TRBJ2-7, with unresolved D. V gave up 3 bases and J gave up 0 bases, with 12 bases separating them. The germline V gene has CDR1 KGHSH and CDR2 LQKENI. The CDR3 is 15 amino acids. The CDR3 spells CASSPFDGVSYEQYF. CDR3 nucleotide sequence: TGTGCCAGCTCACCCTTCGACGGCGTCTCCTACGAGCAGTACTTC. Complete variable domain (other parts from reference TRBV18 and TRBJ2-7): NAGVMQNPRHLVRRRGQEARLRCSPMKGHSHVYWYRQLPEEGLKFMVYLQKENIIDESGMPKERFSAEFPKEGPSILRIQQVVRGDSAAYFCASSPFDGVSYEQYFGPGTRLTVT.

The CDR3 loop is CASSLGTGGEQYF. CDR3 sequence (DNA): TGTGCCAGCAGTCTCGGAACAGGGGGAGAGCAGTACTTC. The genes are TRBV12-3 or TRBV12-4 and TRBJ2-7; TRBD1 matches at 8 bases. J was trimmed by 7 bases and V by 5 bases; bases with no gene match: 7. The CDR3 length is 13 residues.

The chain links TRBV7-9 to TRBJ1-4; 11 bases agree with TRBD1. The CDR3 has 17 amino acids. Germline CDR1 SEHNR, CDR2 FQNEAQ (reference sequence). V lost 8 bases, J lost 8 bases, and 16 bases stayed unmatched. The CDR3 spells CASSLGTGGWRWEKLFF. CDR3 bases: TGTGCCAGCTCACTCGGGACAGGGGGTTGGAGATGGGAAAAACTGTTTTTT.

The chain links TRBV3-1 (or the pseudogene TRBV3-2) to TRBJ1-1; D call uncertain. This CDR3 has 14 amino acids. V shed 0 bases and J shed 9 bases, with 14 bases lying between them. Germline CDR1 reads LGHDT; CDR2 reads YNNKEL (reference sequence). In DNA, the CDR3 is TGTGCCAGCAGCCAAGAAGTCGGGGTGGCGAAAGCTTTCTTT. This encodes CASSQEVGVAKAFF.

The chain combines TRBV5-6 with TRBJ2-7; D may be TRBD2 (5 bases). The germline V gene has CDR1 SGHDT and CDR2 YYEEEE. This CDR3 has 14 residues. Trimming removed 4 bases at V and 2 bases at J, with 13 bases between. CDR3 DNA sequence: TGTGCCAGCAGCGACGGACTCCGCGCCTACGAGCAGTACGTC. It codes for CASSDGLRAYEQYV.

The chain couples TRBV6-5 to TRBJ2-3; no clear D. Trimming left V 6 bases short and J 0 bases short, with 7 bases between. CDR1 and CDR2 (germline): MNHEY, SVGAGI. This CDR3 region has 13 residues. The DNA for the CDR3 is TGTGCCAGCAGGGAGTCCAGCACAGATACGCAGTATTTT. As protein: CASRESSTDTQYF.

V is TRBV7-9 and J is TRBJ2-7, with D unclear. Per germline, CDR1 SEHNR and CDR2 FQNEAQ (reference sequence). With 2 bases removed from V and 4 bases from J, the gap between germline ends came to 6 bases. The CDR3 consists of 12 residues. This CDR3 is CASSLNLYEQYV. The CDR3 DNA reads TGTGCCAGCAGCTTAAACCTTTACGAGCAGTACGTC.

This chain joins TRBV4-2 and TRBJ1-1; weak D call: TRBD1 (5 bases). CDR3 size: 14 residues. V shed 6 bases and J shed 4 bases, with 15 bases lying between them. Germline CDR1 is LGHNA and CDR2 is YNFKEQ. The CDR3 region has the DNA TGTGCCAGCAGTCCGGTTCTGGGGGGCACTGAAGCTTTCTTT. Its translation is CASSPVLGGTEAFF.

The chain carries TRBV27 and TRBJ1-1; TRBD1 matches 7 bases. CDR1 is MNHEY, CDR2 SMNVEV, per germline (reference sequence). J lost 5 bases, V lost 6 bases, and 12 bases had no gene match. The CDR3 sequence is 15 residues long. The CDR3 region has the DNA TGTGCCAGCAGCCCCGGGACGACAGGGTCTACTGAAGCTTTCTTT. This encodes CASSPGTTGSTEAFF.

A single count supports this clone. V gene TRBV19 combines with J gene TRBJ2-2; D unclear. V shed 6 bases and J shed 3 bases, with 11 bases lying between them. The CDR3 is 14 residues long. Germline V gene sequence: CDR1 LNHDA, CDR2 SQIVND (reference sequence). In nucleotides, the CDR3 is TGTGCCAGTAGGCGCGATATAGACACCGGGGAGCTGTTTTTT. Protein: CASRRDIDTGELFF. Drawing the rest from reference TRBV19 and TRBJ2-2, the complete variable domain is DGGITQSPKYLFRKEGQNVTLSCEQNLNHDAMYWYRQDPGQGLRLIYYSQIVNDFQKGDIAEGYSVSREKKESFPLTVTSAQKNPTAFYLCASRRDIDTGELFFGEGSRLTVL.

Only one count was recorded for this clone. The CDR3 DNA follows: TGTGCCATCAGTGCCCTTGGACAGGGGGCGACCTACGAGCAGTACTTC. Translation gives CAISALGQGATYEQYF. V and J are TRBV10-3 and TRBJ2-7, with 11 nucleotides matching TRBD1. V trimming: 4 bases; J trimming: 2 bases; junction bases outside the gene matches: 7. The V gene's germline CDR1 is ENHRY and CDR2 SYGVKD. This CDR3 region has 16 residues.

The V gene is TRBV27, the J gene TRBJ2-1, with TRBD2 matching 11 bases. This CDR3 has 16 residues. Germline V lookup: CDR1 MNHEY, CDR2 SMNVEV (reference sequence). V shed 5 bases, J shed 9 bases, and the junction held 12 bases outside the gene matches. CDR3 in amino acids: CASSHPLSGRASEQFF. CDR3 coding DNA: TGTGCCAGCAGTCACCCTCTTAGCGGGAGGGCCAGTGAGCAGTTCTTC.

V usage is TRBV11-2 and J usage is TRBJ1-1; 7 bases agree with TRBD1. The junction had 6 bases not matched to a gene; V was cut back by 5 bases and J by 0 bases. The CDR3 has 15 amino acids. The germline V gene has CDR1 SGHAT and CDR2 FQNNGV. Written as DNA, the CDR3 is TGTGCCAGCAGCCCAACCGGGACAGTGAACACTGAAGCTTTCTTT. This codes for CASSPTGTVNTEAFF.

This clone was counted a single time. V usage is TRBV27 and J usage is TRBJ1-4; 9 bases line up with TRBD1. CDR1 is MNHEY and CDR2 is SMNVEV in the germline V gene (reference sequence). The CDR3 loop spans 13 amino acids. J gave up 6 bases and V 8 bases, and 4 bases lay outside the gene matches. CDR3 residues: CASRRDRDEKLFF. The CDR3 DNA is TGTGCCAGCCGCCGGGACAGGGATGAAAAACTGTTTTTT.

This clone has a single count. The V and J genes are TRBV3-1 (or the pseudogene TRBV3-2) and TRBJ1-1; a possible D gene is TRBD1 (6 bases). Per germline, CDR1 LGHDT and CDR2 YNNKEL (reference sequence). V was pared by 9 bases and J by 0 bases, with 17 bases between. The CDR3 runs 15 residues. CDR3 sequence (DNA): TGTGCCAGAGAGGGGGGGGACCTAATGAACACTGAAGCTTTCTTT. This sequence encodes CAREGGDLMNTEAFF.

The chain uses TRBV19 and TRBJ1-3, with a possible D match to TRBD1 (5 bases). V dropped 3 bases and J dropped 5 bases, with 14 bases sitting between them. Germline lookup yields CDR1 LNHDA and CDR2 SQIVND (reference sequence). The CDR3 loop spans 15 amino acids. CDR3 in DNA: TGTGCCAGTAGTATTAGAGGCGCAGGGAGAAACACCATATATTTT. Protein sequence: CASSIRGAGRNTIYF.

This chain uses TRBV27 with TRBJ1-6, with TRBD1 as a possible D gene (5 bases). The germline V gene has CDR1 MNHEY and CDR2 SMNVEV (reference sequence). The length of the CDR3 is 13 residues. The V gene lost 6 bases and the J gene lost 10 bases, with 13 bases spanning the gap. The CDR3 protein is CASSVTKGSPLHF. CDR3 DNA sequence: TGTGCCAGCAGCGTCACCAAGGGGTCACCCCTCCACTTT.

The CDR3 coding sequence is TGTGCCATCAGCCCCGACACCAGCTCTGGAAACACCATATATTTT. Translated, it gives CAISPDTSSGNTIYF. The V gene is TRBV10-3, the J gene TRBJ1-3; D is unresolved. There are 15 residues in the CDR3. Per germline, CDR1 ENHRY and CDR2 SYGVKD. V was cut by 6 bases and J by 0 bases, with 12 bases left in between.

J is TRBJ1-5 and V is TRBV10-3, with no clear D. The CDR3 is 14 amino acids. Trimming took 6 bases from V and 0 from J, leaving 9 bases between them. Germline values: CDR1 ENHRY, CDR2 SYGVKD. As DNA, the CDR3 is TGTGCCATCAGCCAGAGTAATAGCAATCAGCCCCAGCATTTT. Amino acids: CAISQSNSNQPQHF.